This entry concerns a single T cell receptor (beta chain). As yet, its antigen is unknown. TCRdb independently ran MiXCR on the 5' RACE reads; one entry per CDR3 protein. The sample includes about 390,000 distinct CDR3 sequences, about a sixth of them seen just once. The entry originates in a study of T-cell memory formation after mild COVID-19. Looking at the study overall: The two donors had largely donor-specific TCR clusters.

Broader study findings: Later expanders leaned CD4+, whereas clones that contracted between day 15 and 85 were balanced CD4/CD8. SARS-CoV-2 specificity of second-wave clones peaking day 37 was unconfirmed. Largely, contracting CD4+ clones fell within CM and EM, and contracting CD8+ clones within EMRA.

V gave up 0 bases and J gave up 1 base, with 10 bases separating them. The CDR3 has 16 amino acids. Germline CDR1 SGHTA, CDR2 FQGTGA. This sequence joins TRBV7-3 and TRBJ2-1; D is unresolved. Sequenced: PBMCs or a T cell subset sorted from them (not recorded which). The TCR originated in a man aged 18 to 30 who had mild COVID-19 (a few samples of this study predate the infection). Cell type and time point are not known. The CDR3 nucleotides read TGTGCCAGCAGCTTAACACCCCACGGATCCTACAATGAGCAGTTCTTC. This translates into CASSLTPHGSYNEQFF.